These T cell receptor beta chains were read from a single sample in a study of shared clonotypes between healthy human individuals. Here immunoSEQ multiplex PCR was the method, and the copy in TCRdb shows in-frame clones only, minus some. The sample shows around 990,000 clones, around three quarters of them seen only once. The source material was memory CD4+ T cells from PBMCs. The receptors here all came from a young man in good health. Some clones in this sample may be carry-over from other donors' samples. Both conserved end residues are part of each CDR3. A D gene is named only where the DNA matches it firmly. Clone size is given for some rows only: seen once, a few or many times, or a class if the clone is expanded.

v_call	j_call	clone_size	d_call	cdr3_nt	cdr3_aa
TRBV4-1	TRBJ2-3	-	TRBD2	TGCGCCAGCAGCCAACCTCCTAGCGGGAGGAGGGCAGATACGCAGTATTTT	CASSQPPSGRRADTQYF
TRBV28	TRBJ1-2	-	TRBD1	TGTGCCAGCAGGAACCTTACCGGGACAGGGCTCTATGGCTACACCTTC	CASRNLTGTGLYGYTF
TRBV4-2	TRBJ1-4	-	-	TGTGCCAGCAGCCCATATTGGCAGTCTCGAACTAATGAAAAACTGTTTTTT	CASSPYWQSRTNEKLFF
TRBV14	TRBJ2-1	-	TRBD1	TGTGCCAGCAGCGATCCCCAAAAGTCGACAGGGGGGAAACGAGGTGAGCAGTTCTTC	CASSDPQKSTGGKRGEQFF
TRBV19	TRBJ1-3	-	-	TGTGCCAGTAGTACTCCGCCGGGACTCCTGAGCTCTGGAAACACCATATATTTT	CASSTPPGLLSSGNTIYF
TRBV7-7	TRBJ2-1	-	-	TGTGCCAGCAGCTTAGAGGGACGGGACAATGAGCAGTTCTTC	CASSLEGRDNEQFF
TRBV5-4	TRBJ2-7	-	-	TGTGCCAGCAGCGGCCGGCAGGGTTTGGAAGAGCAGTACTTC	CASSGRQGLEEQYF
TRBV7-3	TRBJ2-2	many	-	TGTGCCAGCAGCCCCGCGATTACCGGGAGAACCGGGGAGCTGTTTTTT	CASSPAITGRTGELFF
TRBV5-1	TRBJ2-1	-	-	TGCGCCAGCAGCTCCCCAACCGACAATGAGCAGTTCTTC	CASSSPTDNEQFF
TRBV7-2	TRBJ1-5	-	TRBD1	TGTGCCAGCAGCTTTTACAGGGGCGGCAATCAGCCCCAGCATTTT	CASSFYRGGNQPQHF
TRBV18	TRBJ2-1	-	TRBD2	TGTGCCAGCTCACCACCTGTGGGACTAGCGGCCAGTCTACTATCCTACAATGAGCAGTTCTTC	CASSPPVGLAASLLSYNEQFF
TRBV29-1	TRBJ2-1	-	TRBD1	TGCAGTACGACAGGGACCTCTGAGCAGTTCTTC	CSTTGTSEQFF
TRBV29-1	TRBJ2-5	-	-	TGCAGCGCCGGGCACAGTCAAGAGACCCAGTACTTC	CSAGHSQETQYF
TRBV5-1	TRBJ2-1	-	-	TGCGCCAGCAGAGTCTCCAATAACTACAATGAGCAGTTCTTC	CASRVSNNYNEQFF
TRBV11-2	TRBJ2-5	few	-	TGTGCCAGCAGCTTACGGGGGGCCACGAACCAAGAGACCCAGTACTTC	CASSLRGATNQETQYF
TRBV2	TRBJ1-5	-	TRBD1	TGTGCCAGCAGTGGACAGGGGGTGACTTCGGGGAATCAGCCCCAGCATTTT	CASSGQGVTSGNQPQHF
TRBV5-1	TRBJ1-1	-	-	TGCGCCAGCAGCTTGGTTCACGGCCCCGGGACTGAAGCTTTCTTT	CASSLVHGPGTEAFF
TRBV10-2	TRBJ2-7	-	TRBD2	TGCGCCACCTCGCAGGGTGTCGCCCGGGGAGGGGAGCAGTACTTC	CATSQGVARGGEQYF